This T cell receptor beta chain stems from a study of shared clonotypes between healthy human individuals. Study observations and caveats: The generation probabilities recorded for non-shared clonotypes fell below those of clonotypes shared by all four donors. A handful of donors had around 5.5% of their naive CD4 clonotypes in common. Relative to memory subsets, naive subsets generally showed larger estimated richness.

Sequenced by immunoSEQ multiplex PCR; TCRdb stores in-frame clones only, minus some. The sample has 2 million to 2.5 million clones; just over 90% are singletons. A word on this clone: Its antigen is unidentified.

V was cut by 6 bases and J by 4 bases, with 13 bases left in between. The germline V gene encodes CDR1 SQVTM and CDR2 ANQGSEA. This CDR3 comprises 12 residues. Donors had no recently reported acute infections or vaccinations and were HIV-negative. The chain employs TRBV29-1 and TRBJ2-7, with D perhaps TRBD1 or TRBD2 (6 bases each). This TCR derives from a man aged 18 to 30 in good health. Some clones in this sample may be carry-over from other donors' samples. Specimen: naive CD4+ T cells from PBMCs. Noted subset: CD45RA+ positively selected. The CDR3 coding sequence is TGCAGCGTGGGGGCAGGGAGGTACGAGCAGTACTTC. Its translation: CSVGAGRYEQYF.